This T cell receptor beta chain was sequenced during a study of beta chain features in type 1 diabetes. Since all of the isolated RNA was reverse transcribed, expressed TCRB transcripts were what got sequenced. Only in-frame clones appear in the TCRdb table, and some are missing; sequencing was by immunoSEQ multiplex PCR. Of hundreds of thousands of clones in the sample, about 14% were seen once. Post-sort purity exceeded 95% for all sorted populations. V lost 3 bases and J lost 1; bases outside the gene matches: 3. This CDR3 is built from 16 residues. The V gene's germline CDR1 is SQVTM and CDR2 ANQGSEA. Regarding this clone: The target antigen is unknown.

Study-level findings and limits: People with Type 1 diabetes carried modestly yet significantly shorter TCRB CDR3s in all four CD4+ subsets.

This clonotype was sampled from a man younger than 35 with type 1 diabetes. The sequencing sample was made of naive CD4+ T cells from blood. The chain couples TRBV29-1 to TRBJ2-2; 12 bases line up with TRBD2. The CDR3 nucleotides read TGCAGCGTTGACCAGACTAGCGGGAGGAACACCGGGGAGCTGTTTTTT. Translated, it gives CSVDQTSGRNTGELFF.